This T cell receptor beta chain was recovered during a study of T cell repertoires in cytomegalovirus infection (dated by TCRdb to the late 2010s). The study in broad terms: Peptide stimulations targeted recently identified HLA-C-restricted CMV epitopes, whose presentation resists viral immunomodulation, together with well-studied HLA-B-restricted epitopes. Donor HLA type was relevant to the analysis, because carriage of CMV infection together with the matching HLA type was indicated by public TCR beta signatures. On the study overall, not on this receptor specifically: Cumulative frequency of public TCR beta family members discriminated carriers of CMV infection plus the relevant HLA type in this cohort and an independent 352-donor cohort. The ex vivo response was dominated by HLA-C-restricted CMV-specific TCR beta clonotypes, which also provided the single most frequent clonotype in two of eight donors.

The data were produced on an Illumina HiSeq 1500. The raw public reads went through TCRdb reprocessing: fastp at Q25, MiXCR clone calling, in-frame beta chains kept. Each CDR3 protein appears once, grouped with its most common genes and DNA. Counted in this sample were under 300,000 distinct CDR3 sequences; roughly 21% of them appeared once. Approximately 19% of the sample is held by the ten biggest clonotypes. What the treatment or condition label conveys for this sample: in vitro stimulation with specific CMV peptide epitopes to enrich CMV-specific T cells. This clonotype appeared once. What this receptor recognizes is not known. Per-base quality was not reported, and no clone a single base away is much larger than it. A lone read is weak support. Sequencing used cultured PBMCs, obtained from culture after CMV antigen stimulation. The sequence derives from a human donor in good health (CMV status not recorded). Some clones in this sample may be carry-over from other donors' samples.

In nucleotides, the sequence is TGTGCCAGCAGCTGGGGGGGGGGCAGAAGGGATGAGCAGTTCTTC. It specifies CASSWGGGRRDEQFF. The rearrangement joined TRBV5-6 to TRBJ2-1; TRBD2 is a possible D gene, resting on 7 matching bases. At the junction V is shortened by 3 bases and J by 8 bases, with 18 bases in between. CDR1 and CDR2, per the germline V gene, are SGHDT and YYEEEE. The CDR3 numbers 15 residues from cysteine through phenylalanine. Of all the DNA, just the CDR3 is kept, 45 bases in frame from base 1.